One sample yielded the 21 T cell receptor beta chains listed below, sequenced in a study of T cells in Graves' hyperthyroidism and ophthalmopathy. The investigators amplified TCR beta CDR3 regions from RNA transcripts. The TCR CDR3 first-round RT-PCR relied on the HTBI primer set. TCRdb re-analysed the multiplex PCR reads in MiXCR, keeping a single row per CDR3 protein. The sample yields roughly 380,000 distinct CDR3 sequences, over 11% seen once. Input material: blood. The source of these receptors is a woman in her sixties or seventies with Graves' hyperthyroidism.

The chain uses TRBV2 and TRBJ2-2; D gene unclear. Germline CDR1 and CDR2: SNHLY and FYNNEI. This CDR3 region has 15 residues. V was cut by 0 bases and J by 2 bases, with 7 bases left in between. The CDR3 nucleotides are TGTGCCAGCAGTGAAGCGCTTCTAAACACCGGGGAGCTGTTTTTT. Protein sequence: CASSEALLNTGELFF.

The chain links TRBV10-3 to TRBJ2-7; no reliable D call. Trimming cost V 4 bases and J 5 bases, with 12 bases left between them. Germline-derived CDR1 and CDR2 are ENHRY and SYGVKD. The CDR3 loop spans 13 amino acids. The CDR3: CAISALTWNEQYF. The CDR3 nucleotides read TGTGCCATCAGTGCCCTGACTTGGAACGAGCAGTACTTC.

This clonotype was counted a few times. This chain joins TRBV18 and TRBJ2-6; TRBD2 is a possible D gene (5 bases). The CDR3 extends over 15 amino acids. V was trimmed by 6 bases and J by 0 bases, leaving 9 bases between them. Germline loops: CDR1 KGHSH, CDR2 LQKENI. The DNA of the CDR3 is TGTGCCAGCTCCGAGGGCGGCTCTGGGGCCAACGTCCTGACTTTC. Translation gives CASSEGGSGANVLTF.

This clonotype was seen many times. The rearrangement links TRBV20-1 to TRBJ2-1, with 7 bases fitting TRBD2. The CDR3 loop spans 12 amino acids. Germline V lookup: CDR1 DFQATT, CDR2 SNEGSKA (reference sequence). V lost 8 bases and J lost 10; bases outside the gene matches: 11. DNA of the CDR3: TGCAGTTCGGGAGGACCCCTAAGAGAGCAGTTCTTC. Translating gives CSSGGPLREQFF.

CDR3 DNA: TGTGCCACCAGCACAACAGGGTCCTACGAGCAGTACTTC. Protein product: CATSTTGSYEQYF. This rearrangement joins TRBV15 to TRBJ2-7; D may be TRBD1 (6 bases). V lost 4 bases to trimming and J lost 1 base, with 8 bases between them. The CDR3 has 13 residues. Germline-derived CDR1 and CDR2 are LNHNV and YYDKDF (reference sequence).

In its sample, this clonotype was seen many times. This rearrangement joins TRBV12-5 to TRBJ2-2; D is uncertain. The CDR3 has 14 amino acids. Germline V gene lookup returns CDR1 LGHNT and CDR2 FRNRAP. The V end was cut by 7 bases, the J end by 1 base, with 10 bases between. The CDR3 loop is CASATSQNTGELFF. The CDR3 nucleotides are TGTGCTAGTGCCACCTCACAGAACACCGGGGAGCTGTTTTTT. Full variable domain (missing parts from reference TRBV12-5 and TRBJ2-2): DARVTQTPRHKVTEMGQEVTMRCQPILGHNTVFWYRQTMMQGLELLAYFRNRAPLDDSGMPKDRFSAEMPDATLATLKIQPSEPRDSAVYFCASATSQNTGELFFGEGSRLTVL.

This clonotype appeared many times. This sequence joins TRBV2 and TRBJ2-5, with D perhaps matching TRBD2 (5 bases). Germline loops: CDR1 SNHLY, CDR2 FYNNEI. V was shortened by 0 bases and J by 5 bases, with 10 bases between the two germline ends. This CDR3 comprises 14 residues. This CDR3 reads CASSEAWVAETQYF. The CDR3 coding sequence is TGTGCCAGCAGTGAAGCGTGGGTAGCGGAGACCCAGTACTTC.

The sample holds many counts of this clonotype. The J gene is TRBJ1-2, the V gene TRBV3-1, with D perhaps TRBD1 (5 bases). Germline V gene data show CDR1 as LGHDT and CDR2 as YNNKEL (reference sequence). Deletions cut 5 bases from V and 6 bases from J, with 10 bases between. This CDR3 is 12 amino acids long. The CDR3 loop reads CASSKWGDGYTF. CDR3 in DNA: TGTGCCAGCAGCAAATGGGGGGATGGCTACACCTTC.

This clonotype was counted ten times or more. The chain links TRBV11-2 to TRBJ2-7; D is ambiguous. Trimming pared 5 bases from V and 0 bases from J, leaving 14 bases between. This CDR3 spans 15 amino acids. The V gene's germline CDR1 is SGHAT and CDR2 FQNNGV. CDR3 protein: CASSPIGRISYEQYF. DNA of the CDR3: TGTGCCAGCAGCCCCATCGGAAGAATCTCCTACGAGCAGTACTTC.

Ten or more counts support this clonotype. V usage is TRBV5-1 and J usage is TRBJ2-1; 10 bases are a match to TRBD2. Germline V lookup: CDR1 SGHRS, CDR2 YFSETQ. V gave up 1 base and J gave up 0 bases; unmatched junction bases: 13. This CDR3 has 20 amino acids. The CDR3 DNA is TGCGCCAGCAGCTTGCCCCCTCCCGGACTAGCGGAGCCCTCCTACAATGAGCAGTTCTTC. Protein: CASSLPPPGLAEPSYNEQFF.

The V and J genes are TRBV12-3 or TRBV12-4 and TRBJ2-2; D is ambiguous. The CDR3 is 13 amino acids. V lost 1 base to trimming and J lost 7 bases, with 7 bases between them. The CDR3: CASSLVWGGELFF. The CDR3 DNA is TGTGCCAGCAGTTTAGTATGGGGCGGGGAGCTGTTTTTT.

This clonotype was found many times. This chain joins TRBV29-1 and TRBJ2-5, with D maybe TRBD1 (6 bases). CDR1 and CDR2 (germline): SQVTM, ANQGSEA. CDR3 length: 12 residues. V was cut by 5 bases and J by 1 base, with 8 bases left in between. CDR3 sequence reads: CSVRRGQETQYF. The CDR3 DNA is TGCAGCGTTCGCAGGGGCCAAGAGACCCAGTACTTC.

This clonotype was detected many times. This sequence joins TRBV30 and TRBJ1-5; D remains ambiguous. Per the germline V gene, CDR1 is GTSNPN and CDR2 is SVGIG (reference sequence). V was clipped by 0 bases and J by 0 bases, with 12 bases between them. There are 16 residues in the CDR3. The CDR3 here is CAWSVKRSYSNQPQHF. The CDR3 DNA reads TGTGCCTGGAGTGTAAAGCGATCTTATAGCAATCAGCCCCAGCATTTT.

This clonotype was counted only a few times. The CDR3 coding sequence is TGTGCCACCAGTGGTGGGGCAAACTCCTACAATGAGCAGTTCTTC. It yields the protein CATSGGANSYNEQFF. The chain carries TRBV24-1 and TRBJ2-1; weak D call: TRBD1 (5 bases). This CDR3 region has 15 residues. Trimming cost V 5 bases and J 0 bases, with 10 bases left between them. The germline gives CDR1 KGHDR, CDR2 SFDVKD.

This clonotype occurred many times. CDR3 DNA sequence: TGTGCCACCAGCGTTGACAGGGTCGGCCAGCCCCAGCATTTT. It is translated as CATSVDRVGQPQHF. V is TRBV15 and J is TRBJ1-5, with 7 positions matching TRBD1. There are 14 residues in the CDR3. J gave up 7 bases and V 5 bases, and 8 bases lay outside the gene matches. In germline, CDR1 is LNHNV, CDR2 YYDKDF (reference sequence).

This clonotype was counted many times. The genes are TRBV5-1 and TRBJ2-7, with 8 positions matching TRBD1. The length of the CDR3 is 15 residues. Germline loops: CDR1 SGHRS, CDR2 YFSETQ. V was clipped by 0 bases and J by 5 bases; unmatched bases: 7. CDR3 nucleotide sequence: TGCGCCAGCAGCTTGGAGGGACAGGCCGCCCACGAGCAGTACTTC. Its protein is CASSLEGQAAHEQYF.

V usage is TRBV4-1 and J usage is TRBJ2-6; possible D gene TRBD2, 6 bases. The CDR3 has 15 residues. Trimming pared 1 base from V and 2 bases from J, leaving 6 bases between. Germline loops: CDR1 MGHRA, CDR2 YSYEKL. The CDR3 nucleotides read TGCGCCAGCAGCCAAGGGGGGGCTGGGGCCAACGTCCTGACTTTC. Residues: CASSQGGAGANVLTF.

In this sample, this clonotype turned up many times. The CDR3 loop is CSVETPHSYNEQFF. CDR3 coding DNA: TGCAGCGTTGAAACCCCCCACTCCTACAATGAGCAGTTCTTC. The chain is built from TRBV29-1 and TRBJ2-1; no clear D. The CDR3 loop spans 14 amino acids. V was clipped by 2 bases and J by 0 bases, with 8 bases between them. Germline V gene sequence: CDR1 SQVTM, CDR2 ANQGSEA.

Notes on this clonotype: This sequence may be a read error, since a much larger clone differs from it by one base. The chain combines TRBV7-2 with TRBJ2-7; possibly TRBD1 for D (5 bases). This CDR3 is built from 14 residues. Germline values: CDR1 SGHTA, CDR2 FQGNSA. The CDR3 DNA reads as TGTGCCGGCAGCTTAGTCTCAGGGTACTACGAGCAGTACTTC. Translated: CAGSLVSGYYEQYF.

V gene TRBV7-3 combines with J gene TRBJ2-1; either TRBD1 or TRBD2 may supply D (6 bases each). V was pared by 3 bases and J by 2 bases, with 23 bases between. CDR1 SGHTA and CDR2 FQGTGA come from the germline V gene. The CDR3 length is 19 residues. The CDR3 loop is CASSFRGPLGGGTYNEQFF. The CDR3, as DNA: TGTGCCAGCAGCTTTCGCGGGCCCCTAGGAGGGGGGACCTACAATGAGCAGTTCTTC.

This clonotype was counted ten times or more. The CDR3 nucleotides are TGCAGTGCTAGAGGCTACGGGACAGGGGAGAACGGGGGAGGGCTTGAACAAGAGACCCAGTACTTC. It encodes CSARGYGTGENGGGLEQETQYF. The V gene is TRBV20-1, the J gene TRBJ2-5; the match to TRBD1 covers 10 bases. The CDR3 length is 22 residues. Trimming cost V 1 base and J 2 bases; bases outside gene matches: 25. The germline V gene encodes CDR1 DFQATT and CDR2 SNEGSKA (reference sequence).